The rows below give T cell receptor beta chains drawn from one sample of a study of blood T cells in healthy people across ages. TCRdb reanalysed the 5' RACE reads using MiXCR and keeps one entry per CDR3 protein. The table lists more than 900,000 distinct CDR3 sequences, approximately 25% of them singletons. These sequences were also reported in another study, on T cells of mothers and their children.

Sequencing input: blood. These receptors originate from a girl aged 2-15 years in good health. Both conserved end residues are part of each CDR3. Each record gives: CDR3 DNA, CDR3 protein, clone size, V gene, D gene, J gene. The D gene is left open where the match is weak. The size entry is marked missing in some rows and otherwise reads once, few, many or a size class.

DNA: TGCAGTGCTAGTGGGTCGCAGGGAAGGAGCTACGAGCAGTACTTC
CDR3: CSASGSQGRSYEQYF
size: -
V: TRBV20-1
D: -
J: TRBJ2-7

DNA: TGTGCCAGCAGTTTTCTCCCCCCTAGCGATCCCTACGAGCAGTACTTC
CDR3: CASSFLPPSDPYEQYF
size: -
V: TRBV27
D: -
J: TRBJ2-7

DNA: TGCGCCAGCAGCCAAGATCCGGTATCCTACAATGAGCAGTTCTTC
CDR3: CASSQDPVSYNEQFF
size: few
V: TRBV4-3
D: -
J: TRBJ2-1

DNA: TGCAGCGCTAGCGGTCTAGCGGATCCCTACGAGCAGTACTTC
CDR3: CSASGLADPYEQYF
size: -
V: TRBV20-1
D: TRBD2
J: TRBJ2-7

DNA: TGTGCTAGCAGCCCGGGACTAGCTCAAGAGACCCAGTACTTC
CDR3: CASSPGLAQETQYF
size: many
V: TRBV7-2
D: TRBD2
J: TRBJ2-5

DNA: TGTGCTAGTGGTTTGGTATTAGCGTTTACGGATACGCAGTATTTT
CDR3: CASGLVLAFTDTQYF
size: few
V: TRBV12-5
D: -
J: TRBJ2-3

DNA: TGTGCCAGCAGCCTGGACCCTCTCTCTGGGGCCAACGTCCTGACTTTC
CDR3: CASSLDPLSGANVLTF
size: few
V: TRBV12-3/TRBV12-4
D: -
J: TRBJ2-6

DNA: TGCGCCAGCAGTGACCTACCGGGACAGGGCCCCTACGAGCAGTACTTC
CDR3: CASSDLPGQGPYEQYF
size: few
V: TRBV10-2
D: TRBD1
J: TRBJ2-7

DNA: TGTGCCAGCAGCCACAAGGTCCGGGACAGGGTCGACGAGCAGTACTTC
CDR3: CASSHKVRDRVDEQYF
size: -
V: TRBV4-2
D: TRBD1
J: TRBJ2-7

DNA: TGTGCCAGCAGCTTAGGTAGAATGTTGGAAGAGCAGTACTTC
CDR3: CASSLGRMLEEQYF
size: -
V: TRBV7-2
D: -
J: TRBJ2-7

DNA: TGCAGCGTTGAAAGGTGGGACACGGCACAGAACACTGAAGCTTTCTTT
CDR3: CSVERWDTAQNTEAFF
size: few
V: TRBV29-1
D: -
J: TRBJ1-1

DNA: TGTGCCAGCAGTGAGAGGGCCGGGACCCAGTACTTC
CDR3: CASSERAGTQYF
size: -
V: TRBV2
D: -
J: TRBJ2-5

DNA: TGTGCCAGTCCCGCGGGAGCGGGGGGCTACAATGAGCAGTTCTTC
CDR3: CASPAGAGGYNEQFF
size: -
V: TRBV2
D: TRBD2
J: TRBJ2-1